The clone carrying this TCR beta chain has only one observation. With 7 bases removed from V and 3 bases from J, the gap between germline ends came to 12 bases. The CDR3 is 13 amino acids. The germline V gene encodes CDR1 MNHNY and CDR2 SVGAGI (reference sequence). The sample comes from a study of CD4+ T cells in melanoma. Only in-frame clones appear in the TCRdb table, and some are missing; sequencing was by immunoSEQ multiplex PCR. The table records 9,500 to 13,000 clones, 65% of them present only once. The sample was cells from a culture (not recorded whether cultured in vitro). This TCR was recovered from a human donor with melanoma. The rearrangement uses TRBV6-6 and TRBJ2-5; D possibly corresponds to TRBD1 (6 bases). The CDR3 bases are TGTGCCAGCACCCCAGGGGCTGAAGAGACCCAGTACTTC. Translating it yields CASTPGAEETQYF.